The 27 T cell receptor beta chains below come from one sample, sequenced in a study of cytomegalovirus exposure and HLA in healthy donors. Amplification used 60 Vbeta primers and 13 Jbeta primers. TCRdb's copy holds only in-frame clones and misses some; the assay was immunoSEQ multiplex PCR. The sample yields fewer than 200,000 clones, about four fifths seen once. Sequencing used PBMCs. The origin of the receptors is a man between 35 and 55 years old in good health and CMV-seropositive.

V usage is TRBV7-2 and J usage is TRBJ2-5, with TRBD2 matching over 8 bases. This CDR3 has 16 amino acids. Per germline, CDR1 SGHTA and CDR2 FQGNSA. V trimming: 5 bases; J trimming: 5 bases; junction bases outside the gene matches: 13. In nucleotides, the CDR3 is TGTGCCAGCAGCCCCGGGGGCGGGAGGCCCCGGGAGACCCAGTACTTC. Its translation is CASSPGGGRPRETQYF.

This sequence joins TRBV18 and TRBJ2-1, with D unresolved. Germline V CDR1 and CDR2: KGHSH, LQKENI. V was trimmed by 0 bases and J by 6 bases, leaving 15 bases between them. This CDR3 is built from 16 residues. CDR3 nucleotides: TGTGCCAGCTCACCACCGAACCAGCGATCTAGCAATGAGCAGTTCTTC. Its translation is CASSPPNQRSSNEQFF.

The chain has TRBV2 and TRBJ2-5; 8 bases align to TRBD1. V shed 10 bases and J 2 bases; nucleotides not matched to a gene: 9. The CDR3 sequence is 14 residues long. The germline gives CDR1 SNHLY, CDR2 FYNNEI. The CDR3 bases are TGTGCCACCAAACCGGACAGGGTACAAGAGACCCAGTACTTC. Translation gives CATKPDRVQETQYF.

This chain connects TRBV7-3 to TRBJ2-3; 9 bases match TRBD2. The V segment lost 5 bases and the J segment 3 bases; nucleotides outside the gene matches: 9. CDR1 is SGHTA and CDR2 is FQGTGA in the germline V gene. The CDR3 has 16 amino acids. The CDR3 spells CASSRKAGGETDTQYF. CDR3 DNA sequence: TGTGCCAGCAGCCGGAAAGCGGGAGGAGAAACAGATACGCAGTATTTT.

This chain links TRBV6-6 with TRBJ2-7, with a possible D match to TRBD1 (6 bases). CDR1 is MNHNY, CDR2 SVGAGI, per germline (reference sequence). Trimming shortened V by 7 bases and J by 3 bases, and 13 bases separated the two germline ends. The CDR3 is 13 residues long. In DNA form, the CDR3 reads TGTGCCAGCACCGAGAGGGGGTACTACGAGCAGTACTTC. Translated, it gives CASTERGYYEQYF.

This chain links TRBV7-2 with TRBJ2-5, with D perhaps matching TRBD1 (6 bases). The germline V gene encodes CDR1 SGHTA and CDR2 FQGNSA. There are 14 residues in the CDR3. Trimming left V 5 bases short and J 7 bases short, with 17 bases between. The CDR3 protein is CASSPGQSYGTQYF. CDR3 DNA sequence: TGTGCCAGCAGCCCCGGACAGTCTTATGGGACCCAGTACTTC.

The V gene is TRBV13, the J gene TRBJ2-5, with D maybe TRBD2 (6 bases). This CDR3 has 16 amino acids. Trimming removed 1 base from V and 5 bases from J, with 17 bases in between. Germline V lookup: CDR1 PRHDT, CDR2 FYEKMQ (reference sequence). CDR3 sequence reads: CASSLVREAARETQYF. The CDR3 DNA reads as TGTGCCAGCAGCTTAGTCAGGGAGGCGGCACGGGAGACCCAGTACTTC. The full variable domain, in which reference TRBV13 and TRBJ2-5 provide the parts outside the CDR3, is AAGVIQSPRHLIKEKRETATLKCYPIPRHDTVYWYQQGPGQDPQFLISFYEKMQSDKGSIPDRFSAQQFSDYHSELNMSSLELGDSALYFCASSLVREAARETQYFGPGTRLLVL.

The chain links TRBV9 to TRBJ1-4; D uncertain. The germline V gene encodes CDR1 SGDLS and CDR2 YYNGEE. Trimming stripped 2 bases from V and 3 bases from J, with 11 bases between. There are 15 residues in the CDR3. The CDR3 DNA reads as TGTGCCAGCAGCGTCTATGGCGGATCTAATGAAAAACTGTTTTTT. It is translated as CASSVYGGSNEKLFF.

The chain is built from TRBV5-4 and TRBJ1-2; D not certain. Germline V gives CDR1 SGHNT, CDR2 YYREEE (reference sequence). CDR3 length: 16 residues. Trimming left V 3 bases short and J 1 base short, with 16 bases between. The CDR3 DNA follows: TGTGCCAGCAGCTACCTCCGGGGTACTCTTAACTATGGCTACACCTTC. Translated: CASSYLRGTLNYGYTF. Full variable domain (remainder filled in from reference TRBV5-4 and TRBJ1-2): ETGVTQSPTHLIKTRGQQVTLRCSSQSGHNTVSWYQQALGQGPQFIFQYYREEENGRGNFPPRFSGLQFPNYSSELNVNALELDDSALYLCASSYLRGTLNYGYTFGSGTRLTVV.

The rearrangement links TRBV7-9 to TRBJ2-1; 12 nucleotides match TRBD2. The junction had 4 bases not matched to a gene; V was cut back by 8 bases and J by 8 bases. Germline V gives CDR1 SEHNR, CDR2 FQNEAQ (reference sequence). CDR3 length: 13 amino acids. CDR3 in DNA: TGTGCCAGCGGGACTAGCGGGCGCGATGAGCAGTTCTTC. It translates to CASGTSGRDEQFF.

This clone appeared a few times. The CDR3 loop is CASRFSGTTGITGRNEQFF. The CDR3 coding sequence is TGTGCCAGCAGATTTTCCGGGACTACCGGAATCACGGGGCGGAATGAGCAGTTCTTC. The V gene is TRBV7-3, the J gene TRBJ2-1; 7 bases match TRBD2. The V segment lost 6 bases and the J segment 7 bases; nucleotides outside the gene matches: 24. The CDR3 extends over 19 amino acids. Looked up from germline, CDR1 is SGHTA and CDR2 is FQGTGA.

A single count supports this clone. The junction and the germline gene differ at one end; a read error may be behind it. In the same sample, other DNA sequences code for this CDR3. The chain has TRBV13 and TRBJ2-1, with D uncertain. This CDR3 contains 12 residues. Germline V gene lookup returns CDR1 PRHDT and CDR2 FYEKMQ (reference sequence). CDR3 residues: CASSLYTDEQFF. Here the CDR3 DNA reads TGTGCCAGCAGCCTATATACCGATGAGCAATTCTTC.

A single count supports this clone. The chain is built from TRBV9 and TRBJ2-1; D perhaps matches TRBD2 (6 bases). Trimming left V 0 bases short and J 15 bases short, with 13 bases between. Germline-derived CDR1 and CDR2 are SGDLS and YYNGEE. This CDR3 is 12 amino acids long. The CDR3 reads CASSVVRDSLFF. CDR3 DNA sequence: TGTGCCAGCAGCGTAGTGCGGGACTCTCTGTTCTTC.

V and J are TRBV6-1 and TRBJ2-7; 14 bases fit TRBD2. V trimming: 7 bases; J trimming: 3 bases; junction bases outside the gene matches: 5. The V gene's germline CDR1 is MNHNS and CDR2 SASEGT. This CDR3 has 15 residues. The CDR3 protein is CASMKGLAGVYEQYF. In DNA form, the CDR3 reads TGTGCCAGCATGAAGGGACTAGCGGGAGTCTACGAGCAGTACTTC.

The chain links TRBV28 to TRBJ1-2; a possible D gene is TRBD1 (5 bases). Trimming left V 4 bases short and J 7 bases short, with 13 bases between. The CDR3 loop spans 13 amino acids. Germline V lookup: CDR1 MDHEN, CDR2 SYDVKM. Here the CDR3 DNA reads TGTGCCAGCAGTTCTGCAGGGAATTTTGGCTACACCTTC. This translates into CASSSAGNFGYTF.

The chain is built from TRBV7-8 and TRBJ1-1; 9 bases match TRBD1. The V gene's germline CDR1 is SGHVS and CDR2 FQNEAQ. CDR3 length: 18 amino acids. Trimming cost V 2 bases and J 3 bases; bases outside gene matches: 13. In DNA form, the CDR3 reads TGTGCCAGCAGCTTATTAGATTTAGGACAGGGGATTTACACTGAAGCTTTCTTT. This codes for CASSLLDLGQGIYTEAFF.

This clone was detected once. This sequence joins TRBV7-2 and TRBJ2-7; 7 bases are shared with TRBD2. The CDR3 is 14 amino acids. Germline V gives CDR1 SGHTA, CDR2 FQGNSA. V lost 5 bases and J lost 3; bases outside the gene matches: 7. CDR3 bases: TGTGCCAGCAGCCGTAGCGGGTCAAACTACGAGCAGTACTTC. Translation: CASSRSGSNYEQYF.

The chain uses TRBV30 and TRBJ2-7, with D tentatively TRBD1 (6 bases). The CDR3 runs 14 residues. The germline V gene encodes CDR1 GTSNPN and CDR2 SVGIG (reference sequence). V shed 4 bases and J shed 0 bases, with 13 bases lying between them. As DNA, the CDR3 is TGTGCCTGGATGGTAGGGGGTAGCTCCTACGAGCAGTACTTC. This codes for CAWMVGGSSYEQYF.

The V and J genes are TRBV11-2 and TRBJ2-7; no reliable D call. V lost 1 base, J lost 6 bases, and 4 bases lay in between. The CDR3 consists of 11 residues. Germline-derived CDR1 and CDR2 are SGHAT and FQNNGV. The CDR3 DNA reads TGTGCCAGCAGCTTAGTCCTCGAGCAGTACTTC. Translation gives CASSLVLEQYF.

This clone turned up a few times. CDR3 nucleotide sequence: TGTGCCAGCAGCCCGACGGGACTCGCCAAAAACATTCAGTACTTC. Its protein is CASSPTGLAKNIQYF. The chain uses TRBV14 and TRBJ2-4, with a possible D match to TRBD2 (6 bases). The CDR3 covers 15 residues. Germline V CDR1 and CDR2: SGHDN, FVKESK. Trimming removed 4 bases at V and 1 base at J, with 11 bases between.

The genes are TRBV2 and TRBJ2-3; a weak D match, TRBD2 (5 bases). Trimming cost V 4 bases and J 1 base, with 9 bases left between them. From germline, CDR1 is SNHLY and CDR2 FYNNEI. The CDR3 covers 14 residues. The CDR3 coding sequence is TGTGCCAGCAGTGGGCTAGCCGGCACAGATACGCAGTATTTT. Protein product: CASSGLAGTDTQYF.

This clone appeared a single time. This sequence joins TRBV30 and TRBJ1-2; D not resolved. This CDR3 contains 13 residues. Germline V gene sequence: CDR1 GTSNPN, CDR2 SVGIG (reference sequence). V lost 3 bases and J 2 bases, leaving 10 bases between the germline ends. The CDR3 loop reads CAWRATFNYGYTF. The CDR3, as DNA: TGTGCCTGGAGGGCGACTTTCAACTATGGCTACACCTTC.

The chain carries TRBV6-1 and TRBJ2-6; maybe TRBD1 (8 bases). CDR3 length: 17 residues. V was cut by 4 bases and J by 0 bases, with 13 bases left in between. The germline V gene encodes CDR1 MNHNS and CDR2 SASEGT. CDR3 bases: TGTGCCAGCAGTGTATACAGGGGGGGCTCTGGGGCCAACGTCCTGACTTTC. As protein: CASSVYRGGSGANVLTF.

This rearrangement joins TRBV6-1 to TRBJ2-3; maybe TRBD2 (6 bases). This CDR3 comprises 14 residues. Trimming took off 4 bases at V and 0 bases at J, with 8 bases between the two ends. CDR1 MNHNS and CDR2 SASEGT come from the germline V gene. As DNA, the CDR3 is TGTGCCAGCAGTGGGCGGGACAGCACAGATACGCAGTATTTT. This encodes CASSGRDSTDTQYF.

V gene TRBV19 combines with J gene TRBJ1-4; 7 bases are a match to TRBD1. The V gene's germline CDR1 is LNHDA and CDR2 SQIVND (reference sequence). CDR3 length: 16 residues. V shed 4 bases and J 7 bases; nucleotides not matched to a gene: 12. CDR3 region: CASSKILGRGIEKLFF. The CDR3 bases are TGTGCCAGTAGTAAAATTCTCGGCAGGGGGATTGAAAAACTGTTTTTT.

The V and J genes are TRBV18 and TRBJ2-1; no clear D gene. V shed 1 base and J shed 0 bases, with 10 bases lying between them. The CDR3 sequence is 16 residues long. Germline assignment: CDR1 KGHSH and CDR2 LQKENI. The CDR3 coding sequence is TGTGCCAGCTCACCACTGACTTCCCTCTCCTACAATGAGCAGTTCTTC. Protein: CASSPLTSLSYNEQFF.

The table lists this clone with a count of one. The chain has TRBV10-1 and TRBJ2-7; D is possibly TRBD2 (5 bases). This CDR3 region has 14 residues. With 3 bases removed from V and 1 base from J, the gap between germline ends came to 10 bases. The germline V gene encodes CDR1 WNHNN and CDR2 SYGVQD (reference sequence). CDR3 nucleotides: TGCGCCAGCAGTGAACAGCGGTCTTCCTACGAGCAGTACTTC. This gives the protein CASSEQRSSYEQYF.